These 22 T cell receptor beta chains originate from one sample sequenced in a study of blood T cell repertoires in COVID-19. Here immunoSEQ multiplex PCR was the method, and the copy in TCRdb shows in-frame clones only, minus some. The sample yields about 210,000 clones, roughly 77% seen once. Input material: PBMCs or T cells enriched from blood (not recorded which). These receptors originate from a man aged 35-49 years who had recovered from COVID-19.

V is TRBV7-3 and J is TRBJ2-7; 11 bases line up with TRBD1. There are 15 residues in the CDR3. V lost 5 bases and J lost 2; bases outside the gene matches: 5. Germline V gives CDR1 SGHTA, CDR2 FQGTGA. The CDR3 loop reads CASSPSGQGAYEQYF. The CDR3 DNA reads TGTGCCAGCAGCCCTTCGGGACAGGGGGCCTACGAGCAGTACTTC. The whole variable domain, filled in from reference TRBV7-3 and TRBJ2-7, reads GAGVSQTPSNKVTEKGKYVELRCDPISGHTALYWYRQSLGQGPEFLIYFQGTGAADDSGLPNDRFFAVRPEGSVSTLKIQRTERGDSAVYLCASSPSGQGAYEQYFGPGTRLTVT.

This clone was observed a few times. The chain links TRBV2 to TRBJ2-3; 9 nucleotides align to TRBD1. V shed 5 bases and J 2 bases; nucleotides not matched to a gene: 8. CDR1 and CDR2 from the germline V gene are SNHLY and FYNNEI. The CDR3 is made up of 16 amino acids. CDR3 loop: CASSPGTGFSTDTQYF. CDR3 nucleotide sequence: TGTGCCAGCAGTCCCGGGACAGGGTTTTCCACAGATACGCAGTATTTT. The full variable domain, its missing parts supplied by reference TRBV2 and TRBJ2-3, is EPEVTQTPSHQVTQMGQEVILRCVPISNHLYFYWYRQILGQKVEFLVSFYNNEISEKSEIFDDQFSVERPDGSNFTLKIRSTKLEDSAMYFCASSPGTGFSTDTQYFGPGTRLTVL.

The rearrangement uses TRBV3-1 (or the pseudogene TRBV3-2) and TRBJ2-3; 10 bases are shared with TRBD2. J was trimmed by 14 bases and V by 4 bases; bases with no gene match: 6. This CDR3 has 12 residues. Germline loops: CDR1 LGHDT, CDR2 YNNKEL (reference sequence). The CDR3 here is CASSLGLAAGYF. The DNA for the CDR3 is TGTGCCAGCAGCCTAGGACTAGCGGCGGGGTATTTT.

The chain joins TRBV21-1 to TRBJ1-5; TRBD1, as called in the table, went unchecked against the DNA. TRBV21-1 is a recognized pseudogene. This CDR3 comprises 18 residues. CDR3 DNA sequence: TGTGCCAGCAGTGGAGTCGGCAGGGGGCATGTGAGCAATCAGCCCCAGCATTTT. As protein: CASSGVGRGHVSNQPQHF.

This chain joins TRBV29-1 and TRBJ2-5; the D gene is possibly TRBD2 (5 bases). Germline V gives CDR1 SQVTM, CDR2 ANQGSEA. The length of the CDR3 is 13 residues. V was clipped by 6 bases and J by 5 bases, with 16 bases between them. The CDR3 DNA reads TGCAGCGTCGCACGTGGGGAGTGGGAGACCCAGTACTTC. This codes for CSVARGEWETQYF.

The chain carries TRBV19 and TRBJ1-6, with D possibly being TRBD1 (5 bases). Germline CDR1 LNHDA, CDR2 SQIVND (reference sequence). The CDR3 is 16 residues long. Trimming pared 5 bases from V and 7 bases from J, leaving 18 bases between. CDR3 protein: CASSHYRSGRNSPLHF. The CDR3 DNA reads TGTGCCAGTAGTCATTACCGATCAGGGAGGAATTCACCCCTCCACTTT.

The chain links TRBV2 to TRBJ2-5; TRBD2 aligns across 7 bases. This CDR3 contains 12 residues. The germline V gene has CDR1 SNHLY and CDR2 FYNNEI. V trimming: 1 base; J trimming: 11 bases; junction bases outside the gene matches: 4. Written as DNA, the CDR3 is TGTGCCAGCAGTGAAGGAGCGGGACTTCAGTACTTC. Translating it yields CASSEGAGLQYF.

The chain joins TRBV6-1 to TRBJ1-3; the match to TRBD1 covers 7 bases. Looked up from germline, CDR1 is MNHNS and CDR2 is SASEGT. V shed 2 bases and J 0 bases; nucleotides not matched to a gene: 10. This CDR3 region has 18 residues. CDR3 nucleotides: TGTGCCAGCAGTGAACGGATAAACAGGGGAGTCTCTGGAAACACCATATATTTT. Residues: CASSERINRGVSGNTIYF.

This chain uses TRBV7-9 with TRBJ2-7, with TRBD2 as a possible D gene (5 bases). Germline V lookup: CDR1 SEHNR, CDR2 FQNEAQ (reference sequence). This CDR3 region has 16 residues. V shed 2 bases and J shed 0 bases, with 14 bases lying between them. CDR3: CASSLNIGENSYEQYF. CDR3 DNA: TGTGCCAGCAGCTTAAATATCGGGGAAAACTCCTACGAGCAGTACTTC.

The table lists this clone with a count of one. The rearrangement links TRBV29-1 to TRBJ2-6; 11 nucleotides line up with TRBD1. V was clipped by 4 bases and J by 0 bases; unmatched bases: 8. The CDR3 runs to 18 residues. The V gene's germline CDR1 is SQVTM and CDR2 ANQGSEA. The CDR3 DNA reads as TGCAGCGTTGGGAGACGCGGGACAGGGGGCTCTGGGGCCAACGTCCTGACTTTC. Encoded protein: CSVGRRGTGGSGANVLTF. Variable domain in full (rest from reference TRBV29-1 and TRBJ2-6): SAVISQKPSRDICQRGTSLTIQCQVDSQVTMMFWYRQQPGQSLTLIATANQGSEATYESGFVIDKFPISRPNLTFSTLTVSNMSPEDSSIYLCSVGRRGTGGSGANVLTFGAGSRLTVL.

The V gene is TRBV18, the J gene TRBJ1-3; a weak D match, TRBD1 (5 bases). The V and J ends lost 2 bases and 0 bases respectively, with 17 bases between them. This CDR3 is 18 amino acids long. CDR1 KGHSH and CDR2 LQKENI come from the germline V gene. The CDR3 sequence: CASSPWGLGLSSGNTIYF. The CDR3 DNA is TGTGCCAGCTCACCATGGGGGTTGGGACTCTCCTCTGGAAACACCATATATTTT.

V gene TRBV3-1 (or the pseudogene TRBV3-2) combines with J gene TRBJ1-2; maybe TRBD1 (5 bases). The CDR3 length is 17 residues. Germline V lookup: CDR1 LGHDT, CDR2 YNNKEL (reference sequence). The V and J ends lost 1 base and 2 bases respectively, with 17 bases between them. DNA of the CDR3: TGTGCCAGCAGCCAAGGATTTGGGGGAGGTAACAACTATGGCTACACCTTC. This gives the protein CASSQGFGGGNNYGYTF.

The chain uses TRBV9 and TRBJ1-1, with 7 bases that match TRBD1. Unmatched junction bases numbered 2, after V lost 0 bases and J lost 0 bases. In germline, CDR1 is SGDLS, CDR2 YYNGEE. The CDR3 runs 15 residues. The CDR3 coding sequence is TGTGCCAGCAGCGTAGTCGGACAGGTGAACACTGAAGCTTTCTTT. This translates into CASSVVGQVNTEAFF.

V gene TRBV2 combines with J gene TRBJ2-5; tentatively, D is TRBD2 (7 bases). The CDR3 consists of 13 residues. Germline CDR1 SNHLY, CDR2 FYNNEI. Trimming removed 5 bases at V and 3 bases at J, with 10 bases between. DNA for the CDR3: TGTGCCAGCAGTAGGGGGGGCGAAGAGACCCAGTACTTC. Protein sequence: CASSRGGEETQYF. The complete variable domain, with remaining parts taken from reference TRBV2 and TRBJ2-5, reads EPEVTQTPSHQVTQMGQEVILRCVPISNHLYFYWYRQILGQKVEFLVSFYNNEISEKSEIFDDQFSVERPDGSNFTLKIRSTKLEDSAMYFCASSRGGEETQYFGPGTRLLVL.

A remark on this clone: Compared with germline, one end of the junction differs, possibly owing to a read error. The same CDR3 arises from other DNA sequences in this sample as well. The chain joins TRBV5-1 to TRBJ1-2, with unresolved D. This CDR3 has 13 residues. In germline, CDR1 is SGHRS, CDR2 YFSETQ. Here the CDR3 DNA reads TGCGCCAGCAGTTTTGTAACTAATTATGGCTACACCTTC. Protein sequence: CASSFVTNYGYTF.

The chain is built from TRBV5-1 and TRBJ1-4; D perhaps matches TRBD1 (6 bases). Per germline, CDR1 SGHRS and CDR2 YFSETQ. Deletions cut 0 bases from V and 14 bases from J, with 11 bases between. The CDR3 has 12 residues. CDR3 protein: CASSLVGGRLFF. The CDR3 DNA is TGCGCCAGCAGCTTGGTGGGGGGGCGGCTGTTTTTT.

The chain couples TRBV7-3 to TRBJ2-1, with 9 bases fitting TRBD1. J lost 3 bases, V lost 5 bases, and 8 bases had no gene match. Looked up from germline, CDR1 is SGHTA and CDR2 is FQGTGA. This CDR3 has 16 amino acids. As DNA, the CDR3 is TGTGCCAGCAGCCCAACCGGGACAGGGTTCTACAATGAGCAGTTCTTC. The encoded protein is CASSPTGTGFYNEQFF. The full variable domain, in which reference TRBV7-3 and TRBJ2-1 provide the parts outside the CDR3, is GAGVSQTPSNKVTEKGKYVELRCDPISGHTALYWYRQSLGQGPEFLIYFQGTGAADDSGLPNDRFFAVRPEGSVSTLKIQRTERGDSAVYLCASSPTGTGFYNEQFFGPGTRLTVL.

The gene calls are TRBV12-3 or TRBV12-4 and TRBJ2-7; D remains unclear. This CDR3 is 9 amino acids long. V was shortened by 10 bases and J by 5 bases, with 6 bases between the two germline ends. CDR3 residues: CANQDEQYF. The CDR3 nucleotides read TGTGCCAACCAGGACGAGCAGTACTTC.

This clone was seen once. The chain links TRBV19 to TRBJ1-6, with 7 nucleotides matching TRBD1. Germline V gene lookup returns CDR1 LNHDA and CDR2 SQIVND (reference sequence). The CDR3 has 14 residues. J gave up 11 bases and V 11 bases, and 15 bases lay outside the gene matches. The CDR3 sequence is CASQSGTTGTPLHF. CDR3 DNA: TGTGCCTCGCAGTCCGGGACGACAGGGACACCCCTCCACTTT.

V usage is TRBV6-5 and J usage is TRBJ1-1; D might be TRBD1 (5 bases). V was shortened by 6 bases and J by 0 bases, with 14 bases between the two germline ends. CDR1 is MNHEY, CDR2 SVGAGI, per germline. CDR3 length: 15 amino acids. The CDR3 sequence: CASSTRDRLNTEAFF. In DNA, the CDR3 is TGTGCCAGCAGCACCCGAGACAGACTGAACACTGAAGCTTTCTTT.

The chain is built from TRBV27 and TRBJ1-2; D possibly corresponds to TRBD1 (5 bases). CDR3 length: 14 amino acids. Between the trimmed V and J ends, which lost 6 bases and 2 bases, there was a span of 13 bases. The germline V gene has CDR1 MNHEY and CDR2 SMNVEV (reference sequence). The CDR3 loop is CASSPGLMNYGYTF. The CDR3 DNA reads TGTGCCAGCAGCCCGGGACTTATGAACTATGGCTACACCTTC.

J is TRBJ1-1 and V is TRBV7-9, with D possibly matching TRBD1 (5 bases). This CDR3 has 15 amino acids. CDR1 is SEHNR, CDR2 FQNEAQ, per germline (reference sequence). V was shortened by 0 bases and J by 2 bases, with 10 bases between the two germline ends. CDR3: CASSLASGRNTEAFF. CDR3 coding DNA: TGTGCCAGCAGCTTAGCCTCAGGGCGCAACACTGAAGCTTTCTTT.